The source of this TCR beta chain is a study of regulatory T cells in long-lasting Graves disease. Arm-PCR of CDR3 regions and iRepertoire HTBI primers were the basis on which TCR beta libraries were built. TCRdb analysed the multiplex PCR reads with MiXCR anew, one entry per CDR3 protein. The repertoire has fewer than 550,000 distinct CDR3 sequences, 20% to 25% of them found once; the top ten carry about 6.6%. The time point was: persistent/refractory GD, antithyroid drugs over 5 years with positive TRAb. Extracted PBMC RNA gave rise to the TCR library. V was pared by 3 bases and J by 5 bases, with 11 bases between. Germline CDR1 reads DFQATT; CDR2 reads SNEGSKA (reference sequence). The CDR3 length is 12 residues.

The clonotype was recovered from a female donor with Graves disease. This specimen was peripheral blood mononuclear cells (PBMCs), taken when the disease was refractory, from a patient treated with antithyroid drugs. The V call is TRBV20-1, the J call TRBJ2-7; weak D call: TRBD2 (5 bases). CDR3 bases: TGCAGTGCTAGCGGGATATCCCACGAGCAGTACTTC. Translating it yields CSASGISHEQYF.